A single sample is the source of the 2 T cell receptor beta chains below, sequenced in a study of blood T cells in healthy people across ages. The second PCR ran roughly 7 to 12 cycles with a sample-barcoded 5' primer and J-beta primers. TCRdb redid the calling of the 5' RACE reads with MiXCR, one entry per CDR3 protein. In the table there are hundreds of thousands of distinct CDR3 sequences, around 54% of which are singletons. What was sequenced was blood. The source of these receptors is a man aged 55 to 70 in good health.

CDR3 nucleotide sequence: TGTGCCAGCAGCCGAAGTGGGGGGAGCGAGCAGTACTTC. Its protein is CASSRSGGSEQYF. V and J are TRBV11-2 and TRBJ2-7, with a tentative D call TRBD2 (6 bases). This CDR3 has 13 residues. Germline CDR1 is SGHAT and CDR2 is FQNNGV. Trimming shortened V by 5 bases and J by 6 bases, and 14 bases separated the two germline ends.

This rearrangement joins TRBV7-2 to TRBJ2-3, with D uncertain. This CDR3 is 18 amino acids long. The ends were cut back, 1 base at V and 0 bases at J, with 17 bases in the middle. Per the germline V gene, CDR1 is SGHTA and CDR2 is FQGNSA. The CDR3 spells CASSLGTSSQASTDTQYF. CDR3 bases: TGTGCCAGCAGCTTAGGAACTTCATCCCAAGCTAGCACAGATACGCAGTATTTT. The full variable domain, its missing parts supplied by reference TRBV7-2 and TRBJ2-3, is GAGVSQSPSNKVTEKGKDVELRCDPISGHTALYWYRQSLGQGLEFLIYFQGNSAPDKSGLPSDRFSAERTGGSVSTLTIQRTQQEDSAVYLCASSLGTSSQASTDTQYFGPGTRLTVL.